This entry lists 9 T cell receptor beta chains sequenced from one sample in a study of T cells in Graves' hyperthyroidism and ophthalmopathy. There were TCR beta CDR3 regions amplified from RNA transcripts. The TCR CDR3 was amplified in a first-round RT-PCR using the HTBI primer set. Each CDR3 protein is one row after TCRdb ran MiXCR on the multiplex PCR reads. The sample has 500,000 or so distinct CDR3 sequences, about a sixth seen once; the top ten hold 17%. The specimen was blood. The receptors come from a woman younger than 30 with Graves' ophthalmopathy.

The chain recombines TRBV20-1 with TRBJ2-5, with D possibly being TRBD1 or TRBD2 (5 bases each). V was clipped by 3 bases and J by 5 bases, with 31 bases between them. In germline, CDR1 is DFQATT, CDR2 SNEGSKA (reference sequence). This CDR3 region has 19 residues. CDR3 nucleotides: TGCAGTGCTAGTAGCTGGGCCAGGACAACGGGACCCAAAAGGGAGACCCAGTACTTC. Protein sequence: CSASSWARTTGPKRETQYF.

This CDR3 is CASSAGARGQGAEPQHF. CDR3 in DNA: TGTGCCAGCAGCGCGGGCGCCAGAGGACAGGGGGCCGAGCCCCAGCATTTT. V and J are TRBV7-2 and TRBJ1-5, with 11 nucleotides matching TRBD1. Germline V gene sequence: CDR1 SGHTA, CDR2 FQGNSA. There are 17 residues in the CDR3. V lost 5 bases, J lost 8 bases, and 14 bases stayed unmatched.

A few counts support this clonotype. The J gene is TRBJ2-7, the V gene TRBV30; 10 bases are a match to TRBD1. Germline values: CDR1 GTSNPN, CDR2 SVGIG (reference sequence). The CDR3 consists of 14 residues. V trimming: 5 bases; J trimming: 3 bases; junction bases outside the gene matches: 7. The CDR3 region has the DNA TGTGCCTGGGCTACCGGGACAGGGGACTACGAGCAGTACTTC. Protein: CAWATGTGDYEQYF. The variable domain in full, completed from reference TRBV30 and TRBJ2-7, reads SQTIHQWPATLVQPVGSPLSLECTVEGTSNPNLYWYRQAAGRGLQLLFYSVGIGQISSEVPQNLSASRPQDRQFILSSKKLLLSDSGFYLCAWATGTGDYEQYFGPGTRLTVT.

Points on this clonotype: One end of the junction does not line up with germline, which may come from a read error. CDR3 in amino acids: CASSQDRGFHNEQFF. Written as DNA, the CDR3 is TGCGCCAGCAGCCAAGACCGCGGGTTCCACAATGAGCAGTTCTTC. The chain employs TRBV7-2 and TRBJ2-1; tentatively, D is TRBD2 (5 bases). Germline V gives CDR1 SGHTA, CDR2 FQGNSA. CDR3 length: 15 amino acids.

V gene TRBV7-8 combines with J gene TRBJ1-2; no reliable D call. Trimming removed 3 bases from V and 5 bases from J, with 7 bases in between. CDR1 SGHVS and CDR2 FQNEAQ come from the germline V gene. The CDR3 has 12 amino acids. The CDR3 spells CASSFGGYGYTF. CDR3 nucleotide sequence: TGTGCCAGCAGCTTCGGCGGGTATGGCTACACCTTC.

This clonotype was picked up many times. The chain combines TRBV29-1 with TRBJ1-1; D gene ambiguous. This CDR3 has 13 amino acids. V was clipped by 4 bases and J by 0 bases, with 9 bases between them. Germline V gives CDR1 SQVTM, CDR2 ANQGSEA. The CDR3 protein is CSVASGMNTEAFF. The CDR3 DNA is TGCAGCGTTGCGTCAGGTATGAACACTGAAGCTTTCTTT.

The chain has TRBV27 and TRBJ1-4; 7 bases match TRBD1. Germline CDR1 is MNHEY and CDR2 is SMNVEV (reference sequence). With 4 bases clipped from V and 4 bases from J, the junction kept 9 bases outside the gene matches. This CDR3 region has 16 residues. CDR3 protein: CASSSLATGRNEKLFF. The CDR3 DNA sequence: TGTGCCAGCAGTTCGCTCGCGACAGGGCGTAATGAAAAACTGTTTTTT.

This clonotype was counted ten times or more. The rearrangement uses TRBV7-3 and TRBJ2-1; 7 nucleotides line up with TRBD2. The germline gives CDR1 SGHTA, CDR2 FQGTGA. The V and J ends lost 3 bases and 5 bases, in that order; junction bases with no gene match: 4. The CDR3 is made up of 14 amino acids. The CDR3 sequence: CASSLGLPNNEQFF. The CDR3 nucleotides read TGTGCCAGCAGCTTGGGACTACCAAACAATGAGCAGTTCTTC.

The chain has TRBV30 and TRBJ2-7; D ambiguous. The CDR3 extends over 14 amino acids. V was pared by 0 bases and J by 6 bases, with 15 bases between. Germline-derived CDR1 and CDR2 are GTSNPN and SVGIG (reference sequence). CDR3 DNA sequence: TGTGCCTGGAGTGTTTCAGTGCTTTCTCTCGAGCAGTACTTC. Protein sequence: CAWSVSVLSLEQYF.